This entry lists 4 T cell receptor beta chains sequenced from one sample in a study of cytomegalovirus exposure and HLA in healthy donors. PCR primers comprised 60 Vbeta and 13 Jbeta primers. Clones were sequenced by immunoSEQ multiplex PCR, and TCRdb holds only the in-frame ones, with some missing. The sample records about 140,000 clones, roughly 75% being singletons. Sequenced input: PBMCs. These receptors originate from a man in his forties in good health and CMV-seronegative.

The V call is TRBV28, the J call TRBJ1-1, with no clear D. Trimming removed 4 bases at V and 4 bases at J, with 19 bases between. From germline, CDR1 is MDHEN and CDR2 SYDVKM. This CDR3 has 16 amino acids. CDR3 coding DNA: TGTGCCAGCAGTTACCAAAAAGGAGGGTGGGTCACTGAAGCTTTCTTT. Translated, it gives CASSYQKGGWVTEAFF.

J is TRBJ1-2 and V is TRBV6-5; 8 bases are a match to TRBD1. CDR3 length: 14 residues. Looked up from germline, CDR1 is MNHEY and CDR2 is SVGAGI. J gave up 5 bases and V 6 bases, and 8 bases lay outside the gene matches. The CDR3 protein is CASSPDRAVYGYTF. In DNA, the CDR3 is TGTGCCAGCAGCCCGGACAGGGCAGTATATGGCTACACCTTC.

The chain combines TRBV9 with TRBJ1-2; 7 bases map to TRBD1. J lost 6 bases, V lost 3 bases, and 5 bases had no gene match. CDR3 length: 13 residues. The germline CDR1 and CDR2 sequences are SGDLS and YYNGEE. The CDR3 coding sequence is TGTGCCAGCAGCGCTGGACAGGAGAATGGCTACACCTTC. Translated, it gives CASSAGQENGYTF.

The chain combines TRBV4-1 with TRBJ1-1; maybe TRBD1 (6 bases). Per germline, CDR1 MGHRA and CDR2 YSYEKL. Trimming removed 4 bases at V and 1 base at J, with 19 bases between. This CDR3 comprises 17 residues. The CDR3 loop is CASSPSEGVVANTEAFF. The CDR3 DNA reads TGCGCCAGCAGCCCATCCGAGGGGGTCGTAGCGAACACTGAAGCTTTCTTT.